The next 28 T cell receptor beta chains were all read from a single sample in a study of T cells expressing NK-cell markers. After re-calling the 5' RACE reads, TCRdb lists one entry per CDR3 protein, DNA absent. The sample data list more than 400,000 distinct CDR3 sequences. The sample was blood T cells: a sorted CD56 or NKG2C T cell subset, CD4+ or CD8+ T cells, or bulk PBMC T cells (not recorded which). All receptors derive from a woman aged 18-70 years in good health.

The chain is built from TRBV20-1 and TRBJ1-2; with no DNA, the TCRdb D assignment of TRBD1 cannot be verified. The V gene's germline CDR1 is DFQATT and CDR2 SNEGSKA (reference sequence). The CDR3 length is 12 residues. The CDR3 protein is CSANPDSYGYTF.

CDR3: CASSEGVTSYNEQFF. The rearrangement joins TRBV3-1 to TRBJ2-1; TCRdb selects TRBD1, and the lack of DNA leaves this call unchecked. Germline V CDR1 and CDR2: LGHDT, YNNKEL (reference sequence). The CDR3 has 15 residues.

V gene TRBV12-3 or TRBV12-4 combines with J gene TRBJ2-5; without DNA, the TCRdb call of TRBD2 cannot be checked. The CDR3 extends over 13 amino acids. This CDR3 is CASLGLPQETQYF.

The CDR3 loop is CASSTYAPGQVTDTQYF. The rearrangement uses TRBV6-1 and TRBJ2-3; absent DNA, TCRdb's TRBD1 call cannot be checked. The CDR3 runs 17 residues. The V gene's germline CDR1 is MNHNS and CDR2 SASEGT.

The genes are TRBV6-5 and TRBJ2-1; with no DNA, the TCRdb D assignment of TRBD2 cannot be verified. The CDR3 spans 15 residues. Germline V gene data show CDR1 as MNHEY and CDR2 as SVGAGI. CDR3 sequence: CASSYSVGGVDEQFF.

The CDR3 loop reads CSARGPPGLRDNYNEQFF. V is TRBV20-1 and J is TRBJ2-1; no DNA is available, so the TRBD1 call from TCRdb remains unchecked. CDR3 size: 18 residues. Germline-derived CDR1 and CDR2 are DFQATT and SNEGSKA (reference sequence).

The chain has TRBV18 and TRBJ1-1; checking the TCRdb D call of TRBD1 is not possible without DNA. This CDR3 contains 14 residues. Germline V gives CDR1 KGHSH, CDR2 LQKENI. This chain's CDR3 is CASSPTGMIYEAFF.

The gene calls are TRBV28 and TRBJ1-1; TCRdb's assignment of TRBD1 cannot be checked, as there is no DNA. The CDR3 loop spans 14 amino acids. In germline, CDR1 is MDHEN, CDR2 SYDVKM. This chain's CDR3 is CASRRETGNTEAFF.

The chain employs TRBV25-1 and TRBJ2-7; the TRBD2 assignment by TCRdb is unverifiable without DNA. Germline loops: CDR1 MGHDK, CDR2 SYGVNS. The CDR3 totals 14 residues. CDR3: CASSKASGTYEQYF.

This chain connects TRBV29-1 to TRBJ1-2; TCRdb reports TRBD1, a call that lacks DNA to check it against. The CDR3 contains 13 residues. CDR1 is SQVTM, CDR2 ANQGSEA, per germline. The CDR3 region is CSVADRGNYGYTF.

The chain has TRBV7-9 and TRBJ2-7; the D call from TCRdb, TRBD1, cannot be confirmed without DNA. Germline CDR1 is SEHNR and CDR2 is FQNEAQ (reference sequence). This CDR3 region has 15 residues. The CDR3 reads CASSPEGRSSYEQYF.

V gene TRBV20-1 combines with J gene TRBJ2-1; lacking DNA, the TRBD2 call made by TCRdb goes unchecked. Germline loops: CDR1 DFQATT, CDR2 SNEGSKA (reference sequence). This CDR3 is built from 17 residues. This CDR3 is CSARDGLAEISYNEQFF.

V is TRBV20-1 and J is TRBJ2-5; no DNA is available, so the TRBD1 call from TCRdb remains unchecked. This CDR3 has 14 residues. Per the germline V gene, CDR1 is DFQATT and CDR2 is SNEGSKA (reference sequence). The chain's CDR3 is CSARIGGGEETQYF.

The V gene is TRBV5-1, the J gene TRBJ2-1. The germline CDR1 and CDR2 sequences are SGHRS and YFSETQ. The CDR3 length is 12 residues. The chain's CDR3 is CASSQELVEQFF.

V is TRBV25-1 and J is TRBJ2-5; checking the TCRdb D call of TRBD2 is not possible without DNA. Germline CDR1 is MGHDK and CDR2 is SYGVNS. The CDR3 has 13 amino acids. The CDR3 here is CASRSGNGETQYF. Filled out from reference TRBV25-1 and TRBJ2-5, the complete variable domain reads EADIYQTPRYLVIGTGKKITLECSQTMGHDKMYWYQQDPGMELHLIHYSYGVNSTEKGDLSSESTVSRIRTEHFPLTLESARPSHTSQYLCASRSGNGETQYFGPGTRLLVL.

This rearrangement joins TRBV4-3 to TRBJ2-3. Germline V CDR1 and CDR2: LGHNA, YSLEER. This CDR3 has 14 residues. CDR3 sequence: CASSQDGSTDTQYF.

The chain couples TRBV5-1 to TRBJ2-7; TCRdb designates TRBD2, a call that cannot be tested without DNA. CDR1 and CDR2 (germline): SGHRS, YFSETQ. The CDR3 totals 17 residues. CDR3 sequence: CASSLEGTSGRTYEQYF.

V usage is TRBV5-4 and J usage is TRBJ1-4; TCRdb picks TRBD1, but there is no DNA to check that call. Per the germline V gene, CDR1 is SGHNT and CDR2 is YYREEE (reference sequence). The CDR3 loop spans 16 amino acids. CDR3 sequence: CASSLGAGDRDEKLFF.

This rearrangement joins TRBV10-3 to TRBJ2-7; there is no DNA to check the TCRdb D call of TRBD1. This CDR3 has 15 amino acids. Germline assignment: CDR1 ENHRY and CDR2 SYGVKD. CDR3 in amino acids: CAISPGQGAIDEQYF.

This sequence joins TRBV5-1 and TRBJ1-5; TCRdb calls TRBD1, which cannot be checked without DNA. Germline CDR1 reads SGHRS; CDR2 reads YFSETQ. The CDR3 contains 15 residues. This CDR3 reads CASSLVGEKGQPQHF.

The gene calls are TRBV30 and TRBJ2-3; TCRdb's D gene call, TRBD1, goes unchecked for lack of DNA. Per the germline V gene, CDR1 is GTSNPN and CDR2 is SVGIG (reference sequence). The CDR3 covers 13 residues. This CDR3 is CACPDIRTDTQYF.

The V and J genes are TRBV6-4 and TRBJ2-1; lacking DNA, the TRBD2 call made by TCRdb goes unchecked. Germline CDR1 and CDR2: MRHNA and SNTAGT. This CDR3 spans 15 amino acids. The CDR3 spells CASSDSSGGRDEQFF.

J is TRBJ1-5 and V is TRBV20-1. Germline assignment: CDR1 DFQATT and CDR2 SNEGSKA (reference sequence). CDR3 length: 13 amino acids. CDR3: CSAMIEASQPQHF.

This chain connects TRBV7-2 to TRBJ2-4. This CDR3 spans 14 amino acids. Germline V lookup: CDR1 SGHTA, CDR2 FQGNSA. CDR3 protein: CASSSTTTQNIQYF.

The rearrangement joins TRBV14 to TRBJ2-3. Germline-derived CDR1 and CDR2 are SGHDN and FVKESK. The CDR3 is made up of 13 amino acids. The chain's CDR3 is CASSQQTGGTQYF.

The chain joins TRBV20-1 to TRBJ2-2; TCRdb calls TRBD1, which cannot be checked without DNA. The CDR3 is 15 amino acids. CDR1 and CDR2 (germline): DFQATT, SNEGSKA (reference sequence). CDR3 loop: CSAPTGGSNTGELFF.

V and J are TRBV7-2 and TRBJ2-1; as DNA is missing, the TRBD2 call by TCRdb cannot be tested. The CDR3 sequence is 12 residues long. The germline CDR1 and CDR2 sequences are SGHTA and FQGNSA. The CDR3 sequence: CASSGGVMEQFF.

The genes are TRBV2 and TRBJ2-1; TCRdb's assignment of TRBD2 cannot be checked, as there is no DNA. This CDR3 is built from 12 residues. Germline V gene sequence: CDR1 SNHLY, CDR2 FYNNEI. The CDR3 is CASGGLANEQFF.